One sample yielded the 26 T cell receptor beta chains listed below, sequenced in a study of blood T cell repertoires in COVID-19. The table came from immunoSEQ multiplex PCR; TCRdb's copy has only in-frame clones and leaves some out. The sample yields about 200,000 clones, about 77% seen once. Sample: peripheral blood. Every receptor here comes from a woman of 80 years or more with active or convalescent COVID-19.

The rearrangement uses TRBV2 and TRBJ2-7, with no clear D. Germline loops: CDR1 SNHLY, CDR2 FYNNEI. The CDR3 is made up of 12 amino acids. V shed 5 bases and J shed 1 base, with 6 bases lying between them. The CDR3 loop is CASSTASYEQYF. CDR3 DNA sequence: TGTGCCAGCAGTACCGCGTCCTACGAGCAGTACTTC.

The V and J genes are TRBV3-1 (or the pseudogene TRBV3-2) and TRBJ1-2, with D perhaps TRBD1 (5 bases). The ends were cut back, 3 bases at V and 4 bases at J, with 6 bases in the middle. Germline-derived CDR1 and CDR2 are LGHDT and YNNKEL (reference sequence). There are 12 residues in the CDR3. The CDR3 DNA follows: TGTGCCAGCAGCCATAGGGGCTATGGCTACACCTTC. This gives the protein CASSHRGYGYTF.

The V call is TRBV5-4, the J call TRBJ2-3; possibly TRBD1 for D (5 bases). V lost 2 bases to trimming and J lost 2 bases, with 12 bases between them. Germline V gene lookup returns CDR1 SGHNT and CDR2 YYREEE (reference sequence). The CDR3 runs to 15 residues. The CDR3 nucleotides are TGTGCCAGCAGCTTAAGTGACAGTCTCACAGATACGCAGTATTTT. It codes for CASSLSDSLTDTQYF.

CDR3 nucleotide sequence: TGCGCCAGCAGCTCGGGGACAGGGGAGGACTATGGCTACACCTTC. Protein sequence: CASSSGTGEDYGYTF. This chain uses TRBV5-1 with TRBJ1-2, with 10 bases aligning to TRBD1. The germline V gene encodes CDR1 SGHRS and CDR2 YFSETQ. The CDR3 loop spans 15 amino acids. After removal of 3 bases from V and 3 bases from J, the junction contained 5 bases not matched to a gene.

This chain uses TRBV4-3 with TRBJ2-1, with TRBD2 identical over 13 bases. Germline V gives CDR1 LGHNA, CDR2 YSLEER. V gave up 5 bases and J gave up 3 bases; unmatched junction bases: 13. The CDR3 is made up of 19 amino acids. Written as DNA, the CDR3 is TGCGCCAGCAGCGTAGAGCAACTAGCGGGGGGGAGAGGCTACAATGAGCAGTTCTTC. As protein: CASSVEQLAGGRGYNEQFF.

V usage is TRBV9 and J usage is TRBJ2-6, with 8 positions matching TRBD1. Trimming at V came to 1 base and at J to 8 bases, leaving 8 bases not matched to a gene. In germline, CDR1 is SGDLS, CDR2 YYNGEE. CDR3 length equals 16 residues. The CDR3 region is CASSVRPTGGSNVLTF. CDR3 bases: TGTGCCAGCAGCGTACGACCCACAGGGGGGTCCAACGTCCTGACTTTC.

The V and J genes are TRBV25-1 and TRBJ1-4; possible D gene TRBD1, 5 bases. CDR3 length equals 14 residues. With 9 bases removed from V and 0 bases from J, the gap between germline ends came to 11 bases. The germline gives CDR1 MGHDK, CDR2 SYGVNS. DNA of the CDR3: TGTGCCAGTTCACAGGACGCAACTAATGAAAAACTGTTTTTT. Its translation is CASSQDATNEKLFF.

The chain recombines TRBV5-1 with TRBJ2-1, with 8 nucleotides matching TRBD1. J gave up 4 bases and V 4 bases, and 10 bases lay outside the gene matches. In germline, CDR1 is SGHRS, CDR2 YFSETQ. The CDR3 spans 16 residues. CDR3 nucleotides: TGCGCCAGCAGCACGAACACAGGGGGTCTATACAATGAGCAGTTCTTC. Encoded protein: CASSTNTGGLYNEQFF.

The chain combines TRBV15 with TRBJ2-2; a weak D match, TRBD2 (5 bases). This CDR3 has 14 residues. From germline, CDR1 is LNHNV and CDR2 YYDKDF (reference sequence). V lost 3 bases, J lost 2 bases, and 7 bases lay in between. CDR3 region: CATSSRGNTGELFF. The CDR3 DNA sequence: TGTGCCACCAGCAGCCGGGGAAACACCGGGGAGCTGTTTTTT.

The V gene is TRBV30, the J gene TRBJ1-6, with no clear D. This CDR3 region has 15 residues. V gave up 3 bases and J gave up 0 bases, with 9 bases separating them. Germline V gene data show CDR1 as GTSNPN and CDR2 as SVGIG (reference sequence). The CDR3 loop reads CAWRTRGSYNSPLHF. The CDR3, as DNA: TGTGCCTGGAGGACGCGGGGCTCCTATAATTCACCCCTCCACTTT. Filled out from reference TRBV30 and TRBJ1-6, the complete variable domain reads SQTIHQWPATLVQPVGSPLSLECTVEGTSNPNLYWYRQAAGRGLQLLFYSVGIGQISSEVPQNLSASRPQDRQFILSSKKLLLSDSGFYLCAWRTRGSYNSPLHFGNGTRLTVT.

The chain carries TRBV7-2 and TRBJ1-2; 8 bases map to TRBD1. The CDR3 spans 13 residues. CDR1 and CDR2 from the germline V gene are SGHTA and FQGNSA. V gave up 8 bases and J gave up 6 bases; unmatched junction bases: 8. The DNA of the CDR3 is TGTGCCAGCCGCACAGGGGGTCGGAATGGCTACACCTTC. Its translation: CASRTGGRNGYTF.

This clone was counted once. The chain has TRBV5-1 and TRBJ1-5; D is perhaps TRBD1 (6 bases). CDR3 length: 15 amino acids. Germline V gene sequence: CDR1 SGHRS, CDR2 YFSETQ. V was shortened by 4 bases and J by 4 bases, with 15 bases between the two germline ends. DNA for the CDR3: TGCGCCAGCAGCATACCTACAGGGCGGAATCAGCCCCAGCATTTT. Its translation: CASSIPTGRNQPQHF.

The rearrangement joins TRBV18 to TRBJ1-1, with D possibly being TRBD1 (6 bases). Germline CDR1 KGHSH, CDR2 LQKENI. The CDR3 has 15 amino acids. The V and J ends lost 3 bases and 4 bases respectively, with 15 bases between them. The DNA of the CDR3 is TGTGCCAGCTCACCGCAGACAGGCACGGGCACTGAAGCTTTCTTT. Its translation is CASSPQTGTGTEAFF.

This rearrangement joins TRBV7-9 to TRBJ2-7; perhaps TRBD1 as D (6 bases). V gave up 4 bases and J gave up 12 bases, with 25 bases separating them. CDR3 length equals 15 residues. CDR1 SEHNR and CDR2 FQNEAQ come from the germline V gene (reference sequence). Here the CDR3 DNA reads TGTGCCAGCAGCTCGACAGGTTCACTGACCGGCGGGCGGTACTTC. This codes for CASSSTGSLTGGRYF.

The CDR3 loop reads CSASTDWNEQFF. In DNA, the CDR3 is TGCAGTGCTAGTACGGACTGGAATGAGCAGTTCTTC. The chain joins TRBV20-1 to TRBJ2-1, with D possibly matching TRBD2 (5 bases). This CDR3 spans 12 amino acids. Trimming removed 3 bases from V and 7 bases from J, with 10 bases in between. The germline CDR1 and CDR2 sequences are DFQATT and SNEGSKA (reference sequence).

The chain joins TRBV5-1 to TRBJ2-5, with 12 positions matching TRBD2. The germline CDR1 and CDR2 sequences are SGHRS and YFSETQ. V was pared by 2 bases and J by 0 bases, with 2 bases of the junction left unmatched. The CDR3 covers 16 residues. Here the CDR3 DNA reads TGCGCCAGCAGCTTAAGGACTAGCGGGGACCAAGAGACCCAGTACTTC. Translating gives CASSLRTSGDQETQYF.

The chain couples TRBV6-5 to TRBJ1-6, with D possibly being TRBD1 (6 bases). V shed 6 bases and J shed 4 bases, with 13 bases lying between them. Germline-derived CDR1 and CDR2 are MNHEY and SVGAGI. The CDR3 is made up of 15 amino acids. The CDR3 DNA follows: TGTGCCAGCAGGATGACAGGAATTTATAATTCACCCCTCCACTTT. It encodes CASRMTGIYNSPLHF.

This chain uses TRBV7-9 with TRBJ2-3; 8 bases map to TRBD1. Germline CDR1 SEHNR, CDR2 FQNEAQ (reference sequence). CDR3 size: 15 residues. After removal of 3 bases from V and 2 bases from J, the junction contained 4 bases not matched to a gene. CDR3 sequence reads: CASSFDRGPTDTQYF. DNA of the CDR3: TGTGCCAGCAGCTTCGACAGGGGACCCACAGATACGCAGTATTTT. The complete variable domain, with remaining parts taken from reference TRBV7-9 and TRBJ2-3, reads DTGVSQNPRHKITKRGQNVTFRCDPISEHNRLYWYRQTLGQGPEFLTYFQNEAQLEKSRLLSDRFSAERPKGSFSTLEIQRTEQGDSAMYLCASSFDRGPTDTQYFGPGTRLTVL.

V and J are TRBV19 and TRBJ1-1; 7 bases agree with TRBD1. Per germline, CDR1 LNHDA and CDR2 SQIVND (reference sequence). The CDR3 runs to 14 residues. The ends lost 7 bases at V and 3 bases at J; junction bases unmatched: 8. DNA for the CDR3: TGTGCCAGTACCCCCCGACAGGGTGACACTGAAGCTTTCTTT. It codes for CASTPRQGDTEAFF.

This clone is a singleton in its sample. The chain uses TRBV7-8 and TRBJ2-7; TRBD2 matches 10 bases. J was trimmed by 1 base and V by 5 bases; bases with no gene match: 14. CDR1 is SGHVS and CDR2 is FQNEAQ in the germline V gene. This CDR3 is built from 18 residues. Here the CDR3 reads CASSAPLDQAGGSYEQYF. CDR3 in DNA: TGTGCCAGCAGCGCCCCCCTAGATCAAGCGGGGGGGTCCTACGAGCAGTACTTC.

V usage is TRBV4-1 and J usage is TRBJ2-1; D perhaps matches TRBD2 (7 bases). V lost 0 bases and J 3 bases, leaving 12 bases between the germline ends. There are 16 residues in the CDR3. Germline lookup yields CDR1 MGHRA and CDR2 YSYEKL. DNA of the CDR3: TGCGCCAGCAGCCAAGATCGGGGGGCTATCTACAATGAGCAGTTCTTC. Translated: CASSQDRGAIYNEQFF.

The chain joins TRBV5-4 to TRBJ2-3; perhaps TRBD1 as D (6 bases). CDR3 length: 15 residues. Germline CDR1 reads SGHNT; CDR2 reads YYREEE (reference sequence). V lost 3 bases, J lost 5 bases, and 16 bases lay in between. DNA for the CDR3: TGTGCCAGCAGCTCCGGACAGACGCACGGAGATACGCAGTATTTT. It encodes CASSSGQTHGDTQYF.

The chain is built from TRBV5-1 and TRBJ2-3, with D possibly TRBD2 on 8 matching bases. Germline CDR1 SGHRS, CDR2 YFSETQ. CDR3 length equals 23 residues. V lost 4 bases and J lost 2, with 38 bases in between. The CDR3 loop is CASSGYTFRTGSRGAVLTDTQYF. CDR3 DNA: TGCGCCAGCAGCGGATATACATTTCGGACAGGCTCGCGGGGGGCTGTCCTCACAGATACGCAGTATTTT.

For the CDR3, the DNA is TGTGCCAGCAGCCCAAGACAGGGTCAAGAGACCCAGTACTTC. It yields the protein CASSPRQGQETQYF. The rearrangement links TRBV14 to TRBJ2-5; TRBD1 aligns across 7 bases. CDR1 SGHDN and CDR2 FVKESK come from the germline V gene. The length of the CDR3 is 14 residues. J gave up 2 bases and V 4 bases, and 4 bases lay outside the gene matches.

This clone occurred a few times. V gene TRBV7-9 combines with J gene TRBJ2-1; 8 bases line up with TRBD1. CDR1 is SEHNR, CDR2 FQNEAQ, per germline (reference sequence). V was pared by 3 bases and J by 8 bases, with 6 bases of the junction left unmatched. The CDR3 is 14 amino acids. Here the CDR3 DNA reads TGTGCCAGCAGCTTGCTGCAGGGGGCTGATGAGCAGTTCTTC. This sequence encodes CASSLLQGADEQFF.

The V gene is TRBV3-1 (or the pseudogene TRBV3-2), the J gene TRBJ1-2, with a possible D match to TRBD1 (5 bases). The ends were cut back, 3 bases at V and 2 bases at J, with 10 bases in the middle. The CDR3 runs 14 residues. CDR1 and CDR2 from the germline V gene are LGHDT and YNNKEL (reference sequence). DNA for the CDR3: TGTGCCAGCAGCCACCTATCAGGGAACTATGGCTACACCTTC. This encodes CASSHLSGNYGYTF.